This T cell receptor beta chain appears in the sequencing data of a study of blood T cells in healthy people across ages. Study-level points and caveats: Using unsorted PBMCs precluded a conclusive naive versus antigen-experienced comparison. A roughly linear fall in TCR beta diversity per million T cells was seen with increasing age.

The second PCR ran roughly 7 to 12 cycles with a sample-barcoded 5' primer and J-beta primers. Each cDNA molecule was tagged by a template-switch adaptor that had 12 random nucleotides. TCRdb fed the 5' RACE reads into MiXCR, producing one record per CDR3 protein. This repertoire shows 1.5 million to 2 million distinct CDR3 sequences, over 25% found once; its top ten account for about 8%. Looked up from germline, CDR1 is DFQATT and CDR2 is SNEGSKA (reference sequence). V lost 5 bases and J 7 bases, leaving 12 bases between the germline ends. The CDR3 covers 11 residues. With regard to this clonotype: Its antigen is not identified.

The receptor comes from a woman aged 25 to 39 in good health. The chain joins TRBV20-1 to TRBJ2-7; D may be TRBD1 (5 bases). The sequenced sample was blood. The DNA for the CDR3 is TGCAGTGCTTTTTCAGGGCGTGAGCAGTACTTC. This codes for CSAFSGREQYF.